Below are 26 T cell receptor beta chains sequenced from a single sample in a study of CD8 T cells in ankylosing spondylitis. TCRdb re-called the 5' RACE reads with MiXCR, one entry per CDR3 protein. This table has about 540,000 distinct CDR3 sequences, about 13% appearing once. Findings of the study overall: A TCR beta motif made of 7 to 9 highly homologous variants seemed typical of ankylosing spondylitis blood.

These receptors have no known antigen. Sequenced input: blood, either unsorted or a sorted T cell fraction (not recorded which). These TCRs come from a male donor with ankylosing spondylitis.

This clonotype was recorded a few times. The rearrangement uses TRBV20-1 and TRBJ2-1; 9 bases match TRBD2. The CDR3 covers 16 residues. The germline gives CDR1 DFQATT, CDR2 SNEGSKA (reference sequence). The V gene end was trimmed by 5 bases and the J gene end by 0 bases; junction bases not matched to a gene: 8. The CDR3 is CSAGGASGNSYNEQFF. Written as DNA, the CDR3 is TGCAGTGCTGGGGGGGCTAGCGGGAACTCCTACAATGAGCAGTTCTTC.

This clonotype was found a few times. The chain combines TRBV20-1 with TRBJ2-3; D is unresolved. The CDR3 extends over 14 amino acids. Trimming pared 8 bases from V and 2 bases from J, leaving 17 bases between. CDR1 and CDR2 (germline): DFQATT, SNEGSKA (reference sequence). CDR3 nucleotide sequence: TGCAGTATCCTCCCGGGCATCTACACAGATACGCAGTATTTT. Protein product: CSILPGIYTDTQYF.

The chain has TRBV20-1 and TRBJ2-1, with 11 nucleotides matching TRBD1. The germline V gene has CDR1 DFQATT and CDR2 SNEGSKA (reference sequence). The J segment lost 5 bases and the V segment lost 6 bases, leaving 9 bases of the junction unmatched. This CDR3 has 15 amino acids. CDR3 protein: CSAPAWDRGDNEQFF. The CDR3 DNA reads TGCAGTGCACCCGCTTGGGACAGGGGGGACAATGAGCAGTTCTTC.

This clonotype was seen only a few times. CDR3 amino acids: CASSQGFGGKEKLFF. For the CDR3, the DNA is TGTGCCAGCAGCCAAGGATTCGGGGGAAAAGAGAAACTGTTTTTT. The chain employs TRBV3-1 and TRBJ1-4; D perhaps matches TRBD1 (5 bases). From germline, CDR1 is LGHDT and CDR2 YNNKEL (reference sequence). This CDR3 has 15 residues. The ends were cut back, 1 base at V and 11 bases at J, with 17 bases in the middle.

The CDR3 nucleotides are TGCGCCAGCAGCCAAGGGCCCGGGGGGGCTTTGGGTCAGCCCCAGCATTTT. It specifies CASSQGPGGALGQPQHF. The V and J genes are TRBV4-1 and TRBJ1-5; a possible D gene is TRBD1 (6 bases). The germline gives CDR1 MGHRA, CDR2 YSYEKL. V was pared by 1 base and J by 6 bases, with 19 bases between. CDR3 length: 17 amino acids.

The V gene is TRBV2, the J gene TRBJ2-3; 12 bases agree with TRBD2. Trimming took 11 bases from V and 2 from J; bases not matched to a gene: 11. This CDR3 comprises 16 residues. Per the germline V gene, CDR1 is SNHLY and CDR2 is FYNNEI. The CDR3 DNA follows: TGTGCCGTCCCGACTAGCGGGAGACTTTCCACAGATACGCAGTATTTT. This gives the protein CAVPTSGRLSTDTQYF. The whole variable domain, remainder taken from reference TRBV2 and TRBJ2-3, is EPEVTQTPSHQVTQMGQEVILRCVPISNHLYFYWYRQILGQKVEFLVSFYNNEISEKSEIFDDQFSVERPDGSNFTLKIRSTKLEDSAMYFCAVPTSGRLSTDTQYFGPGTRLTVL.

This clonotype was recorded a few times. Here the CDR3 reads CSVGGTVYLNTEAFF. Here the CDR3 DNA reads TGCAGCGTTGGTGGGACAGTGTATCTAAACACTGAAGCTTTCTTT. The rearrangement uses TRBV29-1 and TRBJ1-1; TRBD1 matches at 7 bases. Germline trimming cut 4 bases from V and 2 bases from J; bases unmatched to any gene: 10. Germline lookup yields CDR1 SQVTM and CDR2 ANQGSEA. The CDR3 spans 15 residues.

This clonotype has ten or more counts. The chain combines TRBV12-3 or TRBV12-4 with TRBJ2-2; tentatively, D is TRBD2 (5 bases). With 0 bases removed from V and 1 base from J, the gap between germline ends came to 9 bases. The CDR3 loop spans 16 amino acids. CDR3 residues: CASSLALSGNTGELFF. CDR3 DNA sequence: TGTGCCAGCAGTTTAGCGCTGAGCGGGAACACCGGGGAGCTGTTTTTT.

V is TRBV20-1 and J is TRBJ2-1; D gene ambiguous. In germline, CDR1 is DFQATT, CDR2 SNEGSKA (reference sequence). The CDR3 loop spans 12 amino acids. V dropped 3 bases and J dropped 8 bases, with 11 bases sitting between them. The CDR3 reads CSARRLTDEQFF. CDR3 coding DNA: TGCAGTGCTAGGCGGCTTACAGATGAGCAGTTCTTC.

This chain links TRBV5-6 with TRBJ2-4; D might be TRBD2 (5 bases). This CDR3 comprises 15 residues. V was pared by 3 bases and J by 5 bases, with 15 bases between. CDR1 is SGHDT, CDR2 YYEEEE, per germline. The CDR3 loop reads CASSWRTSLQNIQYF. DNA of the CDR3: TGTGCCAGCAGCTGGCGGACTTCGTTACAAAACATTCAGTACTTC.

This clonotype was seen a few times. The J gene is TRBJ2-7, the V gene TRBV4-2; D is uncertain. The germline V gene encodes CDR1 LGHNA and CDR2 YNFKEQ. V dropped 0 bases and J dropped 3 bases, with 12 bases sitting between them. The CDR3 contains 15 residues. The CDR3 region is CASSQDLGGFYEQYF. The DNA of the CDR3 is TGTGCCAGCAGCCAAGATCTGGGCGGATTCTACGAGCAGTACTTC.

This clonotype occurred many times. The CDR3 region has the DNA TGTGCCAGCAGCTTCGGACAGAACTACGAGCAGTACGTC. Residues: CASSFGQNYEQYV. The chain recombines TRBV7-9 with TRBJ2-7; a possible D gene is TRBD1 (6 bases). V lost 3 bases, J lost 3 bases, and 9 bases lay in between. There are 13 residues in the CDR3. Germline lookup yields CDR1 SEHNR and CDR2 FQNEAQ (reference sequence).

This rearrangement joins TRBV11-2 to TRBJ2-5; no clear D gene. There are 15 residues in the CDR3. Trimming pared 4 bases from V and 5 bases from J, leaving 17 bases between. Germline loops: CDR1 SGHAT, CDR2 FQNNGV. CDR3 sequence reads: CASSYTGPRWETQYF. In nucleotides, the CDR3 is TGTGCCAGCAGCTACACGGGCCCCCGGTGGGAGACCCAGTACTTC.

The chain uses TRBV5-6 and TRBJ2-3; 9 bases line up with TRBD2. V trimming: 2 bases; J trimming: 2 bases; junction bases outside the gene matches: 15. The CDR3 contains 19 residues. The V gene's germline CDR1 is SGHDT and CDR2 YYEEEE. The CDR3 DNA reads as TGTGCCAGCAGCTTTGGCGCTAGCGGGATAGGGGGCTACACAGATACGCAGTATTTT. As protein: CASSFGASGIGGYTDTQYF.

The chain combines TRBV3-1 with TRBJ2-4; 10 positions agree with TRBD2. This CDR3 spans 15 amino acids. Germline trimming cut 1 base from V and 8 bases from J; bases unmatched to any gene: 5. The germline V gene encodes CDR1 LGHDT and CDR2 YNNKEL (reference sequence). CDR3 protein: CASSQAASGGDIQYF. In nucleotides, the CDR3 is TGTGCCAGCAGCCAAGCTGCTAGCGGGGGTGACATTCAGTACTTC.

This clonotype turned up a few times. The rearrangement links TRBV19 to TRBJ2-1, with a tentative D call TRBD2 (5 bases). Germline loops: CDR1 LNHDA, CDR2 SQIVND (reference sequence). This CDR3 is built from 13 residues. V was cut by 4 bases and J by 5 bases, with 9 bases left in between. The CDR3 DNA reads TGTGCCAGTAGTACAACTAGGGACAATGAGCAGTTCTTC. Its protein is CASSTTRDNEQFF.

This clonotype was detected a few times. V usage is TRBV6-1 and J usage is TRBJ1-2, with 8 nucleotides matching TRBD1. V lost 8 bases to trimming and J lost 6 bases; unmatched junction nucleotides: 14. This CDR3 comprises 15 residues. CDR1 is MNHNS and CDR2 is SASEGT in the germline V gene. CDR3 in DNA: TGTGCCAGCGCTTCGGCCGAACCAGGGGGCAATGGCTACACCTTC. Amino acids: CASASAEPGGNGYTF.

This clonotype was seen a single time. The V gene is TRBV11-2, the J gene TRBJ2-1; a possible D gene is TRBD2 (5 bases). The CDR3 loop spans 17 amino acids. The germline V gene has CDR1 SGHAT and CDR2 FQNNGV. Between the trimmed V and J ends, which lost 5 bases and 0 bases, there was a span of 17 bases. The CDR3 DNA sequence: TGTGCCAGCAGCGAAAGGGTGGACTCCAGCTCCTACAATGAGCAGTTCTTC. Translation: CASSERVDSSSYNEQFF. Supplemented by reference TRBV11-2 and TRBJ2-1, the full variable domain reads EAGVAQSPRYKIIEKRQSVAFWCNPISGHATLYWYQQILGQGPKLLIQFQNNGVVDDSQLPKDRFSAERLKGVDSTLKIQPAKLEDSAVYLCASSERVDSSSYNEQFFGPGTRLTVL.

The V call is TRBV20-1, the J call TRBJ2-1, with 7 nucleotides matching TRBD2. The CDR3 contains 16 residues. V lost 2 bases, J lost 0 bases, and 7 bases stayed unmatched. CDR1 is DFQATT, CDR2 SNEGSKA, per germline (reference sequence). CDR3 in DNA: TGCAGTGCTAGAATACCAGCGGGGAGCTCCTACAATGAGCAGTTCTTC. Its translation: CSARIPAGSSYNEQFF.

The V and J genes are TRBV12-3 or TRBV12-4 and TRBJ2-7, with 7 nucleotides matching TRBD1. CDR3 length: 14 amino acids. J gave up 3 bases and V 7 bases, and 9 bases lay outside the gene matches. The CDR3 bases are TGTGCCAGCACTCTGGGACAGATCCTCTACGAGCAGTACTTC. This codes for CASTLGQILYEQYF.

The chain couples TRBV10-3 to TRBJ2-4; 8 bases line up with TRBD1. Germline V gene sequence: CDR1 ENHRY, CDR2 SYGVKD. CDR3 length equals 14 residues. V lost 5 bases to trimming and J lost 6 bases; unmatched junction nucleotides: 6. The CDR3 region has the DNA TGTGCCATCAGTAACGACAGGGGTAGAAACATTCAGTACTTC. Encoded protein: CAISNDRGRNIQYF.

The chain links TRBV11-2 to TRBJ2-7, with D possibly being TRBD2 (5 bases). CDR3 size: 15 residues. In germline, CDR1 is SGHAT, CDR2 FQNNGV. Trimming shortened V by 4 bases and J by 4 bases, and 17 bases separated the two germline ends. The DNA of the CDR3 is TGTGCCAGCAGCTACGGGGTCGTTGCCCCGTACGAGCAGTACGTC. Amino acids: CASSYGVVAPYEQYV.

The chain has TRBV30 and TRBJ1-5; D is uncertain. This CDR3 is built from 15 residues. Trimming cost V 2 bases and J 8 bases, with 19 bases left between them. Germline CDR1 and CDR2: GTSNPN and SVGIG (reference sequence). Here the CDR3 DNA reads TGTGCCTGGAGTTCGGAAGACCCTTCGATCAAGCCCCAGCATTTT. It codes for CAWSSEDPSIKPQHF.

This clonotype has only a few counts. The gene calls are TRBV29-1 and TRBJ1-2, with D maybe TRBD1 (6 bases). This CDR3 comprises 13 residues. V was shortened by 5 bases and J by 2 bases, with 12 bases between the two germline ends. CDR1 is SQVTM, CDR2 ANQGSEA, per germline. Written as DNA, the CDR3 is TGCAGCGTTACGACAGGACAAAACTATGGCTACACCTTC. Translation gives CSVTTGQNYGYTF.

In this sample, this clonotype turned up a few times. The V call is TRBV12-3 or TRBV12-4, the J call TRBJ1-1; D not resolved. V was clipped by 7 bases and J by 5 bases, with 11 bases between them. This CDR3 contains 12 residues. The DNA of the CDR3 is TGTGCCAGCACCGAGGGAAGGACTGAAGCTTTCTTT. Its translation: CASTEGRTEAFF.

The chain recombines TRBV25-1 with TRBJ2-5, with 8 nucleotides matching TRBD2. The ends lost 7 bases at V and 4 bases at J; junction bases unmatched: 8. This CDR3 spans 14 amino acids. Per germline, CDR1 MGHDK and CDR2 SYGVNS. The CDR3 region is CASKIPGLGETQYF. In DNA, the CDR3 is TGTGCCAGCAAAATCCCGGGACTAGGAGAGACCCAGTACTTC.